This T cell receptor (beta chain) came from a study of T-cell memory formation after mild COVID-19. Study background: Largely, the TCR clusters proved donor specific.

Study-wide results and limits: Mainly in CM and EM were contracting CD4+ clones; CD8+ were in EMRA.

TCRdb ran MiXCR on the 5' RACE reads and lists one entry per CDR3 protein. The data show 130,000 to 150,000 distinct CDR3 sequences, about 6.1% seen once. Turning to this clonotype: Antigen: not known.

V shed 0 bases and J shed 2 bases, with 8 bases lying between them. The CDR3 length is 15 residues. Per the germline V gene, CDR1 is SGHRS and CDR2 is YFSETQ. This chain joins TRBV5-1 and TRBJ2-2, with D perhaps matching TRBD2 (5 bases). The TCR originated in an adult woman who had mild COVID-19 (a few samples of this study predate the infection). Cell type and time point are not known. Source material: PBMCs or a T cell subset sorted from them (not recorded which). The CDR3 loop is CASSLGGINTGELFF. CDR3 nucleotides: TGCGCCAGCAGCTTGGGAGGGATTAACACCGGGGAGCTGTTTTTT.